The rows below give T cell receptor beta chains drawn from one sample of a study of response to subunit inactivated influenza vaccine. Each CDR3 protein gets one entry after TCRdb re-called the RT-PCR reads with MiXCR. The repertoire has approximately 530,000 distinct CDR3 sequences, less than 8% of them found once; the top ten carry 10% to 15%. Source: PBMCs from blood, taken 23 to 25 months after vaccination. Source of these receptors: a man between 50 and 69 years old who received an inactivated influenza vaccine. Both conserved end residues are part of each CDR3. D genes are given only for firm matches. The size of a clone is reported for some rows only, either as once, few or many, or as a class for expanded clones.

V	J	D	size	DNA	CDR3
TRBV18	TRBJ1-5	-	-	TGTGCCAGCTCACCAACGGGGAGGAATCAGCCCCAGCATTTT	CASSPTGRNQPQHF
TRBV18	TRBJ1-2	TRBD1	-	TGTGCCAGCTCACAATTAACAGGGGGAAACTATGGCTACACCTTC	CASSQLTGGNYGYTF
TRBV28	TRBJ2-1	TRBD2	many	TGTGCCAGCAGCCGAACTAGCGGAAATTACAATGAGCAGTTCTTC	CASSRTSGNYNEQFF
TRBV3-1	TRBJ1-6	-	-	TGTGCCAGCAGCCAAGGGATAATGGGGAATTCACCCCTCCACTTT	CASSQGIMGNSPLHF
TRBV5-1	TRBJ2-2	TRBD1	many	TGCGCCAGCAGCTTGAGGACAGGGCGCGACGGGGAGCTGTTTTTT	CASSLRTGRDGELFF
TRBV5-6	TRBJ2-7	-	few	TGTGCCAGCAGCTTGGAGGGCAGGGTAGGCGAGCAGTACTTC	CASSLEGRVGEQYF
TRBV25-1	TRBJ2-7	-	few	TGTGCCAGCAGTGAAGTTAGTGGGACGGTACCTTCCTACGAGCAGTACTTC	CASSEVSGTVPSYEQYF
TRBV19	TRBJ2-3	-	few	TGTGCCAGTAGTACCCAGACGGCGGGCCCATGGGATACGCAGTATTTT	CASSTQTAGPWDTQYF
TRBV5-1	TRBJ2-7	TRBD1	-	TGCGCCAGCAGCGACGACAGGGGAAACGCGGACGAGCAGTACTTC	CASSDDRGNADEQYF
TRBV10-3	TRBJ2-1	TRBD2	-	TGTGCCACCCTAGCGGGGCAGGGCTATGAGCAGTTCTTC	CATLAGQGYEQFF
TRBV18	TRBJ2-2	-	few	TGTGCCAGCTCACCACCCAGCGGGCCGAACACCGGGGAGCTGTTTTTT	CASSPPSGPNTGELFF
TRBV3-1	TRBJ2-2	TRBD1	many	TGTGCCAGCAGCCGGCTCCGGGACAGCCCAACTGCCGGGGAGCTGTTTTTT	CASSRLRDSPTAGELFF
TRBV7-8	TRBJ1-5	-	few	TGTGCCAGCGCGGCAGAAAGGAGTCAGCCCCAGCATTTT	CASAAERSQPQHF
TRBV5-5	TRBJ2-5	TRBD2	few	TGTGCCAGCAGACTACTAGCGGGTGGGGAGACCCAGTACTTC	CASRLLAGGETQYF
TRBV25-1	TRBJ1-2	-	few	TGTGCCAGCAGTATCGGAGTCGGGCAGGTTTTC	CASSIGVGQVF
TRBV24-1	TRBJ2-2	TRBD2	-	TGTGCCACCAGTCCTTCTCCGGGAGGCACCGGGGAGCTGTTTTTT	CATSPSPGGTGELFF
TRBV12-3/TRBV12-4	TRBJ2-5	-	few	TGTGCCAGCAGTTTAGGAGGGGCGGCGGCCCAGTACTTC	CASSLGGAAAQYF
TRBV4-2	TRBJ2-5	-	-	TGTGGCAGCAGCCAAGAAAGGGTCTTTGGCCAAGAGACCCAGTACTTC	CGSSQERVFGQETQYF
TRBV11-3	TRBJ2-1	TRBD2	many	TGTGCCAGCAGCGGGGGGACTAGCCCCAAAGTTTCCTACAATGAGCAGTTCTTC	CASSGGTSPKVSYNEQFF
TRBV20-1	TRBJ2-7	TRBD1	-	TGCAGTGCTAGGAGTCCCGGGACAGGGAACAGCGTCTACGAGCAGTACTTC	CSARSPGTGNSVYEQYF
TRBV21-1	TRBJ2-3	-	few	TGTGCCAGCAGCCCTAAGGAGCGCGTCACAGATACGCAGTATTTT	CASSPKERVTDTQYF
TRBV6-1	TRBJ2-3	TRBD1	-	TGTGCCACCCTTCCGGGACAGGGAAGAGATACGCAGTATTTT	CATLPGQGRDTQYF
TRBV27	TRBJ2-3	-	many	TGTGCCAGCAACCCTAGCGCCAGCACAGATACGCAGTATTTT	CASNPSASTDTQYF
TRBV5-1	TRBJ2-3	TRBD2	-	TGCGCCAGCAGCAAGGGACTAGCGGGGGAGACAGATACGCAGTATTTT	CASSKGLAGETDTQYF
TRBV20-1	TRBJ2-1	-	many	TGCAGTGCTCAAAGGACCCACTCCTACAATGAGCAGTTCTTC	CSAQRTHSYNEQFF
TRBV20-1	TRBJ1-1	-	few	TGCAGTGCTAGAGATACCCCGGGAGTGAACACTGAAGCTTTCTTT	CSARDTPGVNTEAFF
TRBV7-2	TRBJ2-7	-	many	TGTGCCAGCAGCTTAGCGTCCCTGCGGGACCTGTGCTTC	CASSLASLRDLCF
TRBV18	TRBJ1-1	TRBD1	-	TGTGCCAGCACCACAGGGGAGAACACTGAAGCTTTCTTT	CASTTGENTEAFF
TRBV7-2	TRBJ2-2	-	many	TGTGCCAGCAGCTCCACGGAGAACACCGGGGAGCTGTTTTTT	CASSSTENTGELFF
TRBV7-9	TRBJ1-4	-	few	TGTGCCAGCAGCCCCTGGGGGGAGGAAAAACTGTTTTTT	CASSPWGEEKLFF
TRBV28	TRBJ2-3	-	-	TGTGCCAGCAGTCCGCAAAAGGGCCGCTACGGAGATACGCAGTATTTT	CASSPQKGRYGDTQYF
TRBV29-1	TRBJ1-2	-	-	TGCAGCGCTACCCCGTCCCGAGTAGATGGCTACACCTTC	CSATPSRVDGYTF
TRBV7-2	TRBJ2-4	-	-	TGTGCCAGCAGCTTAGGCGGGGAGGCGGGTCAGTACTTC	CASSLGGEAGQYF
TRBV7-8	TRBJ2-3	TRBD2	many	TGTGCCAGCAGCCCGAGGGAGGGCGAAGATACGCAGTATTTT	CASSPREGEDTQYF
TRBV20-1	TRBJ2-5	TRBD1	few	TGCAGTGCTACCCCGGACAGGGGAGAGACCCAGTACTTC	CSATPDRGETQYF
TRBV15	TRBJ2-1	-	few	TGTGCCACCAGCAACACAACTAGTGGGGTTTATGAGCAGTTCTTC	CATSNTTSGVYEQFF
TRBV7-2	TRBJ2-7	TRBD1	few	TGTGCCAGCAGCCAAGCCGGGACAGCCATCTACGAGCAGTACTTC	CASSQAGTAIYEQYF
TRBV5-5	TRBJ1-2	-	-	TGTGCCAGCAGCCCCGGGCTCGGCAACTATGGCTACACCTTC	CASSPGLGNYGYTF
TRBV27	TRBJ2-2	-	-	TGTGCCGGAAGTTTAGCTAGCTCGAACACCGGGGAGCTGTTTTTT	CAGSLASSNTGELFF
TRBV4-3	TRBJ2-7	TRBD2	-	TGCGCCAGCAGCCGGAATATAGCGGGAGGGAACGAGCAGTACTTC	CASSRNIAGGNEQYF
TRBV7-2	TRBJ2-3	TRBD1	-	TGTGCCAGCAGCAGAGACAGGGCTAGCACAGATACGCAGTATTTT	CASSRDRASTDTQYF
TRBV6-2/TRBV6-3	TRBJ2-7	TRBD2	-	TGTGCCAGCAGTTACCGGACTAGCGGGGGTCGGACCTACGAGCAGTACTTC	CASSYRTSGGRTYEQYF
TRBV10-3	TRBJ1-6	-	few	TGTGCCACATTGGGGGACCGCGATTCACCCCTCCACTTT	CATLGDRDSPLHF
TRBV27	TRBJ1-5	-	-	TGTGCCAGCAGTTTATACACGGGGGGGCAGCCCCAGCATTTT	CASSLYTGGQPQHF
TRBV29-1	TRBJ2-4	-	many	TGCAGCGTTGAAAAGGGGCGGGAAAACATTCAGTACTTC	CSVEKGRENIQYF
TRBV20-1	TRBJ1-5	TRBD1	-	TGCAGTGCTAGAGATTCCCAGGGGGGATATCAGCCCCAGCATTTT	CSARDSQGGYQPQHF